Listed here are 19 T cell receptor beta chains from one sample, sequenced in a study of cytomegalovirus exposure and HLA in healthy donors. The PCR employed 60 Vbeta primers together with 13 Jbeta primers. Method: immunoSEQ multiplex PCR; TCRdb's copy keeps in-frame clones and lacks some. In the table there are under 120,000 clones, about 83% of which are singletons. Sequencing was carried out using PBMCs. These receptors all stem from a female donor in good health and CMV-seropositive.

The chain couples TRBV7-2 to TRBJ2-7; D perhaps matches TRBD2 (6 bases). Per germline, CDR1 SGHTA and CDR2 FQGNSA. V lost 2 bases and J 2 bases, leaving 13 bases between the germline ends. The CDR3 has 15 residues. CDR3 bases: TGTGCCAGCAGCTTAACGGCGGGGAGGACCTACGAGCAGTACTTC. Translated, it gives CASSLTAGRTYEQYF.

The CDR3 DNA reads as TGTGCCAGTAGTCACAAAGGGGGCTGGACCGGGGAGCTGTTTTTT. Translating it yields CASSHKGGWTGELFF. This rearrangement joins TRBV19 to TRBJ2-2, with 7 bases matching TRBD1. The V gene end was trimmed by 5 bases and the J gene end by 5 bases; junction bases not matched to a gene: 8. Germline V lookup: CDR1 LNHDA, CDR2 SQIVND (reference sequence). The CDR3 covers 15 residues.

The genes are TRBV18 and TRBJ2-5, with D maybe TRBD1 (6 bases). Trimming shortened V by 0 bases and J by 2 bases, and 13 bases separated the two germline ends. The CDR3 length is 16 residues. Germline CDR1 reads KGHSH; CDR2 reads LQKENI. The CDR3, as DNA: TGTGCCAGCTCACCACCTTTGGGGGCACTGCAAGAGACCCAGTACTTC. Protein sequence: CASSPPLGALQETQYF. The full variable domain, with the rest looked up from reference TRBV18 and TRBJ2-5, is NAGVMQNPRHLVRRRGQEARLRCSPMKGHSHVYWYRQLPEEGLKFMVYLQKENIIDESGMPKERFSAEFPKEGPSILRIQQVVRGDSAAYFCASSPPLGALQETQYFGPGTRLLVL.

This rearrangement joins TRBV5-1 to TRBJ2-3; D may be TRBD1 (5 bases). The CDR3 totals 17 residues. Trimming took 4 bases from V and 6 from J, leaving 24 bases between them. Germline loops: CDR1 SGHRS, CDR2 YFSETQ. The CDR3 DNA reads TGCGCCAGCAGCCCCCTACCACTGGGTAGGGGAATTGATACGCAGTATTTT. Protein sequence: CASSPLPLGRGIDTQYF.

The chain is built from TRBV10-3 and TRBJ2-7; TRBD1 aligns across 10 bases. CDR3 size: 15 residues. CDR1 and CDR2 from the germline V gene are ENHRY and SYGVKD. J was trimmed by 3 bases and V by 11 bases; bases with no gene match: 13. DNA for the CDR3: TGTGCCGTCGGGACAGGGGCCACAAGTTTCTACGAGCAGTACTTC. Its translation is CAVGTGATSFYEQYF.

The V and J genes are TRBV7-9 and TRBJ1-3; D unresolved. The germline V gene has CDR1 SEHNR and CDR2 FQNEAQ (reference sequence). V was shortened by 3 bases and J by 4 bases, with 10 bases between the two germline ends. CDR3 length: 14 amino acids. The CDR3 reads CASSLASGGNTIYF. CDR3 bases: TGTGCCAGCAGCTTGGCTTCGGGAGGAAACACCATATATTTT. Based on the CDR3 plus reference TRBV7-9 and TRBJ1-3, the full variable domain is DTGVSQNPRHKITKRGQNVTFRCDPISEHNRLYWYRQTLGQGPEFLTYFQNEAQLEKSRLLSDRFSAERPKGSFSTLEIQRTEQGDSAMYLCASSLASGGNTIYFGEGSWLTVV.

This clone showed up just once. The CDR3 sequence is CASTIRGEQFF. CDR3 nucleotide sequence: TGTGCCAGCACCATACGGGGGGAGCAGTTCTTC. V gene TRBV6-5 combines with J gene TRBJ2-1; TRBD2 might be the D (6 bases). V was cut by 7 bases and J by 10 bases, with 11 bases left in between. Germline values: CDR1 MNHEY, CDR2 SVGAGI. This CDR3 is 11 amino acids long.

The chain links TRBV6-5 to TRBJ1-2; D not certain. CDR3 size: 14 residues. Germline CDR1 MNHEY, CDR2 SVGAGI. The V and J ends lost 8 bases and 3 bases respectively, with 16 bases between them. CDR3 nucleotides: TGTGCCAGCCGGCTATCGGGAGGTGACTATGGCTACACCTTC. This translates into CASRLSGGDYGYTF.

The chain carries TRBV11-2 and TRBJ1-1; D gene uncertain. The CDR3 consists of 12 residues. V was clipped by 8 bases and J by 5 bases, with 12 bases between them. Germline V gives CDR1 SGHAT, CDR2 FQNNGV. Written as DNA, the CDR3 is TGTGCCAGCTCATTGACGCGGACTGAAGCTTTCTTT. It translates to CASSLTRTEAFF.

The gene calls are TRBV19 and TRBJ1-5, with TRBD1 identical over 9 bases. Germline loops: CDR1 LNHDA, CDR2 SQIVND (reference sequence). V lost 3 bases and J lost 3; bases outside the gene matches: 6. This CDR3 region has 16 residues. CDR3 sequence reads: CASSMDRGRVNQPQHF. In DNA form, the CDR3 reads TGTGCCAGTAGTATGGACAGGGGTCGGGTCAATCAGCCCCAGCATTTT.

This clone was observed once. The V gene is TRBV19, the J gene TRBJ1-5, with D possibly TRBD1 on 6 matching bases. The germline V and J ends were trimmed by 8 bases and 0 bases, with 17 bases remaining between them. Germline V gene lookup returns CDR1 LNHDA and CDR2 SQIVND (reference sequence). The CDR3 length is 16 residues. The CDR3 spells CASGGRGINSNQPQHF. The CDR3 DNA reads as TGTGCCAGTGGGGGTAGGGGGATTAATAGCAATCAGCCCCAGCATTTT.

Details on this clone: This same CDR3 is encoded by further DNA sequences in the sample. V and J are TRBV7-2 and TRBJ1-1, with a possible D match to TRBD1 (6 bases). In germline, CDR1 is SGHTA, CDR2 FQGNSA. The CDR3 is 13 residues long. V was pared by 2 bases and J by 3 bases, with 7 bases between. The CDR3 coding sequence is TGTGCCAGCAGCTTACAGGGGTACACTGAAGCTTTCTTT. Translation gives CASSLQGYTEAFF.

This rearrangement joins TRBV10-3 to TRBJ2-5, with D possibly matching TRBD1 (6 bases). The end of the DNA aligns better with TRBJ2-7, so the J call may be wrong. Germline assignment: CDR1 ENHRY and CDR2 SYGVKD. The CDR3 is made up of 14 amino acids. Written as DNA, the CDR3 is TGTGCCACCTCCCTCCCGGACAGTTCCTACGAGCAGTACTTC. It encodes CATSLPDSSYEQYF.

The V call is TRBV5-1, the J call TRBJ2-7; 12 bases line up with TRBD2. Germline CDR1 and CDR2: SGHRS and YFSETQ. V lost 2 bases and J lost 9; bases outside the gene matches: 15. This CDR3 is built from 17 residues. CDR3 nucleotide sequence: TGCGCCAGCAGCTTTGGGCTAGCGGGAGGGCCGGATAGGGTGCAGTACTTC. Translation gives CASSFGLAGGPDRVQYF.

The chain couples TRBV2 to TRBJ2-3; TRBD1 matches at 7 bases. The CDR3 covers 13 residues. With 6 bases clipped from V and 5 bases from J, the junction kept 5 bases outside the gene matches. The germline gives CDR1 SNHLY, CDR2 FYNNEI. The CDR3 reads CASRGQPGDTQYF. Written as DNA, the CDR3 is TGTGCCAGCAGGGGACAGCCGGGAGATACGCAGTATTTT.

This rearrangement joins TRBV5-1 to TRBJ2-7; 8 bases align to TRBD1. There are 16 residues in the CDR3. CDR1 SGHRS and CDR2 YFSETQ come from the germline V gene. The V segment lost 4 bases and the J segment 3 bases; nucleotides outside the gene matches: 12. CDR3 sequence (DNA): TGCGCCAGCAGCGGCAGCCGGACAGGGACCTTCTACGAGCAGTACTTC. As protein: CASSGSRTGTFYEQYF.

The chain joins TRBV19 to TRBJ2-2; 7 bases are a match to TRBD2. CDR1 is LNHDA and CDR2 is SQIVND in the germline V gene (reference sequence). The CDR3 is 16 amino acids. V shed 5 bases, J shed 6 bases, and the junction held 12 bases outside the gene matches. In nucleotides, the CDR3 is TGTGCCAGTAGTTGGATCGGAAGGCTAGCGGCCGGGGAGCTGTTTTTT. Encoded protein: CASSWIGRLAAGELFF.

The rearrangement joins TRBV5-1 to TRBJ2-5; 9 bases fit TRBD1. The length of the CDR3 is 15 residues. After removal of 4 bases from V and 3 bases from J, the junction contained 7 bases not matched to a gene. Germline loops: CDR1 SGHRS, CDR2 YFSETQ. The CDR3 nucleotides are TGCGCCAGCAGCATCCGGGACAGGGTTAAAGAGACCCAGTACTTC. Protein product: CASSIRDRVKETQYF.

The chain is built from TRBV5-1 and TRBJ2-1, with 13 positions matching TRBD2. After removal of 3 bases from V and 5 bases from J, the junction contained 5 bases not matched to a gene. CDR1 and CDR2 from the germline V gene are SGHRS and YFSETQ. The CDR3 runs 16 residues. Here the CDR3 reads CASSSQTSGGNNEQFF. The CDR3 nucleotides read TGCGCCAGCAGCTCCCAGACTAGCGGGGGGAACAATGAGCAGTTCTTC.